The source of this T cell receptor beta chain is a study of molecular identifiers for immune sequencing clone quantification. Study-level information: Replicate experiments took RNA from about 21,000 or 97,000 naive CD8 cells, divided it five ways and sequenced four.

Notes on the study in general: Under 1% of molecules in naive cells, but over 98% of effector molecules, belonged to clones above 20 RNA copies.

This clonotype was seen a few times. Its antigen is not known. TCRdb processed the PCR reads anew with MiXCR; each CDR3 protein has one entry. The table records 300,000 to 350,000 distinct CDR3 sequences, roughly 23% of them present only once. CDR1 and CDR2 (germline): MGHRA, YSYEKL. Trimming took 4 bases from V and 7 from J, leaving 7 bases between them. The CDR3 length is 12 residues. The clonotype comes from a human donor in good health. Some libraries in this study had Jurkat cell RNA spiked in. V gene TRBV4-1 combines with J gene TRBJ1-4, with D possibly matching TRBD1 (5 bases). Sequencing used naive CD8+ T cells from blood, with Jurkat cell RNA spiked in. Sample subset: FACS-sorted CD8+CD4-CCR7+CD45RA+ naive T cells. The CDR3 region has the DNA TGCGCCAGCAGCCCAGACAGTGAAAAACTGTTTTTT. It yields the protein CASSPDSEKLFF.